There are a few counts of the clone carrying this TCR beta chain. These data belong to a study of tumor-infiltrating lymphocytes in oesophageal squamous cell carcinoma. TCRdb ran MiXCR on the PCR reads and lists one entry per CDR3 protein. Seen here are fewer than 15,000 distinct CDR3 sequences, roughly 54% observed once, and the top ten hold about 25%. After removal of 6 bases from V and 10 bases from J, the junction contained 15 bases not matched to a gene. CDR3 length: 16 residues. The receptor's source is a male donor with esophageal squamous cell carcinoma. The source material was esophageal tumor tissue. This sequence joins TRBV12-3 or TRBV12-4 and TRBJ2-1; TRBD2 aligns across 10 bases. CDR3 in DNA: TGTGCCAGCAGAAGGACTAGCGGCCAAGGGGACCAGGAGCAGTTCTTC. Its protein is CASRRTSGQGDQEQFF.